This T cell receptor (beta chain) is drawn from a study of naive and memory T cell subsets. Study results and limitations: In CD4 and CD8 cells, diversity dropped from naive through EMRA. Especially in CD8 cells, naive repertoires contained a few larger clonotypes, possibly CD45RA-re-expressing memory cells. Over 85% of naive TCR sequences appeared only once, unlike memory subsets.

Four subsets defined by CD45RA and CD27 were sorted after CD3, CD4, CD8 and live/dead staining. This clonotype appeared a single time. The antigen remains unidentified. Trimming shortened V by 4 bases and J by 2 bases, and 9 bases separated the two germline ends. This CDR3 comprises 13 residues. Germline CDR1 is SEHNR and CDR2 is FQNEAQ (reference sequence). An equimolar mix of two oligonucleotides served as the beta constant-region primer for TRBC1 and TRBC2. Via MiXCR, TCRdb re-called the UMI-ligation and nested PCR reads, giving one row per CDR3 protein. This table holds about 150,000 distinct CDR3 sequences, 15% to 20% found once.

Source material: naive CD4+ T cells from blood. The receptor's source is a human donor in good health. The genes are TRBV7-9 and TRBJ2-7; the D is unclear. The CDR3 protein is CASSSWRTYEQYF. The CDR3 DNA follows: TGTGCCAGCAGCTCCTGGAGAACCTACGAGCAGTACTTC.